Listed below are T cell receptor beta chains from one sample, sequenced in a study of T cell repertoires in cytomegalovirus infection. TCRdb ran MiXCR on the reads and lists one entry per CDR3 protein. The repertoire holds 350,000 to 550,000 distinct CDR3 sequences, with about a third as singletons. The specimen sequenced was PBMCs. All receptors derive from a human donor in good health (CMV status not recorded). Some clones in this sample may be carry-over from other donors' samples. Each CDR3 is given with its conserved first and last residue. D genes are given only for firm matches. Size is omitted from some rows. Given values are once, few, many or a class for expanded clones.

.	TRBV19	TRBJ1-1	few	CASSPYGMNTEAFF	TGTGCCAGTAGCCCTTACGGAATGAACACTGAAGCTTTCTTT
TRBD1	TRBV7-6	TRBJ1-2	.	CASSLVGTGPTFTF	TGTGCCAGCAGCTTAGTAGGGACAGGCCCGACCTTCACCTTC
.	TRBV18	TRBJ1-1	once	CASSTDRQRTEAFF	TGTGCCAGCTCAACCGACAGACAACGGACTGAAGCTTTCTTT
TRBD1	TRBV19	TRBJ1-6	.	CASSGDRSWASPHHF	TGTGCCAGTAGTGGGGACAGGTCATGGGCTTCACCCCACCACTTT
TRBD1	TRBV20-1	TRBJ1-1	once	CSVNRGDTEAFF	TGCAGTGTTAACAGGGGTGACACTGAAGCTTTCTTT
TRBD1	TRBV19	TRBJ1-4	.	CASTDTGATNEKLFF	TGTGCCAGTACCGATACAGGGGCAACTAATGAAAAACTGTTTTTT
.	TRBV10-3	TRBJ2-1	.	CAISELIGSSYNEQFF	TGTGCCATCAGTGAACTGATCGGGAGTTCCTACAATGAGCAGTTCTTC
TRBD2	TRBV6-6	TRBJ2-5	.	CASSPRLAGGGRETQYF	TGTGCCAGCAGTCCCCGACTAGCGGGGGGGGGGCGGGAGACCCAGTACTTC
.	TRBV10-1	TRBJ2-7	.	CASSDGQRSGEQYF	TGCGCCAGCAGTGACGGACAGCGGTCGGGAGAGCAGTACTTC
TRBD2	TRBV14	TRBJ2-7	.	CASSQRGTYEQYF	TGTGCCAGCAGCCAGCGGGGGACCTACGAGCAGTACTTC
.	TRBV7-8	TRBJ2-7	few	CASSLGGTGGHEQYF	TGTGCCAGCAGCTTAGGCGGTACCGGGGGCCACGAGCAGTACTTC
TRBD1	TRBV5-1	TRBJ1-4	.	CASSNGQGNVGEKLFF	TGCGCCAGCAGCAACGGACAGGGCAATGTCGGAGAAAAACTGTTTTTT
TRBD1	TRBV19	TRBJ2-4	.	CASSMMGQGTNIQYF	TGTGCCAGTAGTATGATGGGACAGGGTACGAACATTCAGTACTTC
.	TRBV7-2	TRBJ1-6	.	CASSLMEGVKNSPLHF	TGTGCCAGCAGCTTAATGGAAGGGGTGAAGAATTCACCCCTCCACTTT
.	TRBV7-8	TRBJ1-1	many	CASSTRTRLLGTEAFF	TGTGCCAGCAGCACGAGGACCCGGCTGCTTGGCACTGAAGCTTTCTTT
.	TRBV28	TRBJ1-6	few	CASYRGDSYNSPLHF	TGTGCCAGCTACCGGGGGGACTCCTATAATTCACCCCTCCACTTT
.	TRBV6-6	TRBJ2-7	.	CASTREGFFLEQYF	TGTGCCAGCACTCGGGAAGGGTTTTTCCTCGAGCAGTACTTC
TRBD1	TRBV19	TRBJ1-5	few	CASSTPPGGNNQPQHF	TGTGCCAGTAGTACCCCCCCAGGGGGCAACAATCAGCCCCAGCATTTT
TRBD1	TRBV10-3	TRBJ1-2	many	CAISVGDREPSRGIGGYTF	TGTGCCATCAGCGTTGGGGACAGGGAGCCCAGCAGGGGAATTGGCGGCTACACCTTC
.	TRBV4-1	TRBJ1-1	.	CASSHTASGGTEAFF	TGCGCCAGCAGCCATACGGCCTCCGGGGGCACTGAAGCTTTCTTT
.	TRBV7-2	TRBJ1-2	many	CASSSYPNYGYTF	TGTGCCAGCAGCTCCTACCCTAACTATGGCTACACCTTC
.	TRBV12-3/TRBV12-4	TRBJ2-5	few	CASSFTFDRPQETQYF	TGTGCCAGCAGCTTTACCTTCGACAGACCACAAGAGACCCAGTACTTC
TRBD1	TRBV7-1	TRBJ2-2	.	CASRSGQGTGELFF	TGTGCCAGCAGATCTGGACAGGGGACAGGGGAGCTGTTTTTT
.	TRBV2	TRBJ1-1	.	CASSALGPNTEAFF	TGTGCCAGCAGTGCTTTAGGACCGAACACTGAAGCTTTCTTT
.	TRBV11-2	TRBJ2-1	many	CASSLDVLAGDRGNEQFF	TGTGCCAGCAGCTTAGACGTCCTAGCGGGAGACAGGGGGAATGAGCAGTTCTTC
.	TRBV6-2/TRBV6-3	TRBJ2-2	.	CASSYSRNTGELFF	TGTGCCAGCAGTTACAGTCGGAACACCGGGGAGCTGTTTTTT
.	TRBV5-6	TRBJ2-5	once	CASSLDPGRKTQYF	TGTGCCAGCAGTCTGGACCCGGGCAGGAAGACCCAGTACTTC
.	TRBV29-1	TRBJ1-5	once	CSVVGFGLENQPQHF	TGCAGCGTTGTCGGCTTTGGGCTGGAAAATCAGCCCCAGCATTTT